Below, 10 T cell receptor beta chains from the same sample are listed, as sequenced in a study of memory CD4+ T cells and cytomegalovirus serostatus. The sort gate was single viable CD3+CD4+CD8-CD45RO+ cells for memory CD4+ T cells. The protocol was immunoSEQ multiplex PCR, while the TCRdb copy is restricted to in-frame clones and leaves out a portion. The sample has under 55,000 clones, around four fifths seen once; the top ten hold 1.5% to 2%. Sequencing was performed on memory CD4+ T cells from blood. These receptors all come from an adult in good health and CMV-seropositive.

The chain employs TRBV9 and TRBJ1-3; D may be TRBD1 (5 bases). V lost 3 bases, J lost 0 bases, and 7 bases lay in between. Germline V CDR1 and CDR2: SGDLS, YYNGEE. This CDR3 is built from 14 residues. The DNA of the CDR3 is TGTGCCAGCAGCGGGGACCTCTCTGGAAACACCATATATTTT. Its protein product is CASSGDLSGNTIYF.

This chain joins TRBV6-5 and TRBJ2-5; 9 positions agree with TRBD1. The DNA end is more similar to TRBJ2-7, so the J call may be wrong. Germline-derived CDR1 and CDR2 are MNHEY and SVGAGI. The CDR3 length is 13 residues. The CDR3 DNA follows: TGTGCCAGCAGATCGGGACAGGGCTACGAGCAGTACTTC. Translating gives CASRSGQGYEQYF.

In nucleotides, the CDR3 is TGTGCCAGCAGTTACTCGACCGGGAGGAATCAGCCCCAGCATTTT. Its protein is CASSYSTGRNQPQHF. The chain has TRBV6-6 and TRBJ1-5; D is ambiguous. The CDR3 covers 15 residues. Trimming cost V 0 bases and J 4 bases, with 10 bases left between them. Germline CDR1 and CDR2: MNHNY and SVGAGI (reference sequence).

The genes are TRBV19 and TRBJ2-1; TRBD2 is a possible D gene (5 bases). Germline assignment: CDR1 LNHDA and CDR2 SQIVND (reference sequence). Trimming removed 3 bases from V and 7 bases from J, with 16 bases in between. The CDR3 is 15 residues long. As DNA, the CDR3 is TGTGCCAGTAGTATCTGGGGAGCACCTGGGAATGAGCAGTTCTTC. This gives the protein CASSIWGAPGNEQFF.

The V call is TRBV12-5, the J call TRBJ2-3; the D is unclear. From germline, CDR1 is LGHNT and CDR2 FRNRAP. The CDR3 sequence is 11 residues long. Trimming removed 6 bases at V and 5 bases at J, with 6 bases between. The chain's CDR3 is CASGSQDTQYF. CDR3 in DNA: TGTGCTAGTGGCTCCCAAGATACGCAGTATTTT. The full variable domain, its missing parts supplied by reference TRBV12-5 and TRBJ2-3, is DARVTQTPRHKVTEMGQEVTMRCQPILGHNTVFWYRQTMMQGLELLAYFRNRAPLDDSGMPKDRFSAEMPDATLATLKIQPSEPRDSAVYFCASGSQDTQYFGPGTRLTVL.

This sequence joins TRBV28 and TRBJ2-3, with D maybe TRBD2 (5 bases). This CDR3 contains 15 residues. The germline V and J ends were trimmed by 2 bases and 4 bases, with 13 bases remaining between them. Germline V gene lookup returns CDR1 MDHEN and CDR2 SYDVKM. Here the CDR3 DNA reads TGTGCCAGCAGTTTACCGGGGATAGGCGCAGATACGCAGTATTTT. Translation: CASSLPGIGADTQYF. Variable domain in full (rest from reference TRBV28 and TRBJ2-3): DVKVTQSSRYLVKRTGEKVFLECVQDMDHENMFWYRQDPGLGLRLIYFSYDVKMKEKGDIPEGYSVSREKKERFSLILESASTNQTSMYLCASSLPGIGADTQYFGPGTRLTVL.

CDR3 nucleotides: TGCGCCAGCAGCTTAGGGACAGGGGGAGAAAAACTGTTTTTT. Translating gives CASSLGTGGEKLFF. The chain is built from TRBV5-1 and TRBJ1-4; 11 bases fit TRBD1. This CDR3 is 14 amino acids long. Germline V gene sequence: CDR1 SGHRS, CDR2 YFSETQ. J lost 8 bases, V lost 2 bases, and 2 bases had no gene match.

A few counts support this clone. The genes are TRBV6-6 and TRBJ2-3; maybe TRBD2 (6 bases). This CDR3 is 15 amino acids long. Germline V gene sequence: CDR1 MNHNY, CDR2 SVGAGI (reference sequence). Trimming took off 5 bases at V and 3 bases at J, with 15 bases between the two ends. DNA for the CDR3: TGTGCCAGCAGTGGCGTGTCGGGAGCGACAGATACGCAGTATTTT. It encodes CASSGVSGATDTQYF.

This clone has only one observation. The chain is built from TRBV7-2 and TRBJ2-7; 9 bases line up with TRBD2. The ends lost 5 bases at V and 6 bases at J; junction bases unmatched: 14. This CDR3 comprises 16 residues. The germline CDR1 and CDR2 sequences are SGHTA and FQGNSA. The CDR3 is CASSGQAGGFSSEQYF. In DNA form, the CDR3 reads TGTGCCAGCAGCGGGCAAGCGGGGGGCTTCTCATCCGAGCAGTACTTC.

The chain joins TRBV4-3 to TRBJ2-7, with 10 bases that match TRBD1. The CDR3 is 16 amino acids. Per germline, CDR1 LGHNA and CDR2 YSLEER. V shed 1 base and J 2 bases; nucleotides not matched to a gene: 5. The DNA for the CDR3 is TGCGCCAGCAGCCAAGGGGCCGGGACAGGGGCCTACGAGCAGTACTTC. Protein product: CASSQGAGTGAYEQYF.